Listed here are 19 T cell receptor beta chains from one sample, sequenced in a study of blood T cell repertoires in COVID-19. Sequenced by immunoSEQ multiplex PCR; TCRdb stores in-frame clones only, minus some. The sample consists of 200,000 to 300,000 clones, 85% to 95% of them appearing once. The sample was peripheral blood. The receptor source for this set is a young man with COVID-19, enrolled during active disease.

V gene TRBV5-1 combines with J gene TRBJ2-2; D perhaps matches TRBD1 (6 bases). Germline CDR1 reads SGHRS; CDR2 reads YFSETQ. This CDR3 spans 17 amino acids. V was trimmed by 4 bases and J by 0 bases, leaving 16 bases between them. The DNA of the CDR3 is TGCGCCAGCAGCCCGACACCGGACAGCGCGAACACCGGGGAGCTGTTTTTT. Translating gives CASSPTPDSANTGELFF.

Regarding this clone: Other DNA sequences in the same sample also yield this CDR3. V and J are TRBV12-3 or TRBV12-4 and TRBJ2-3; unclear D gene. V lost 2 bases and J 4 bases, leaving 4 bases between the germline ends. The CDR3 length is 12 residues. CDR3 sequence reads: CASSLSADTQYF. The CDR3 DNA is TGTGCCAGCAGTTTATCGGCAGATACGCAGTATTTT.

Here the CDR3 reads CASSHSGSYNEQFF. The CDR3 nucleotides read TGTGCCAGCAGCCATAGCGGCTCCTACAATGAGCAGTTCTTC. This chain links TRBV2 with TRBJ2-1; possibly TRBD2 for D (6 bases). V lost 6 bases, J lost 0 bases, and 9 bases lay in between. The CDR3 extends over 14 amino acids. The germline gives CDR1 SNHLY, CDR2 FYNNEI.

This clone is a singleton in its sample. This chain connects TRBV30 to TRBJ2-1, with TRBD2 matching 8 bases. This CDR3 is 13 amino acids long. CDR1 is GTSNPN, CDR2 SVGIG, per germline (reference sequence). Unmatched junction bases numbered 4, after V lost 3 bases and J lost 6 bases. The CDR3 DNA is TGTGCCTGGAGAACCGGGACTAGCAATGAGCAGTTCTTC. Its translation is CAWRTGTSNEQFF.

This chain uses TRBV7-7 with TRBJ2-1; TRBD1 aligns across 9 bases. J was trimmed by 4 bases and V by 1 base; bases with no gene match: 2. The CDR3 loop spans 15 amino acids. Germline loops: CDR1 SSHAT, CDR2 FNYEAQ (reference sequence). The DNA of the CDR3 is TGTGCCAGCAGCTTAGGACAGGGGGGGTACAATGAGCAGTTCTTC. As protein: CASSLGQGGYNEQFF.

DNA for the CDR3: TGTGCCAGCAGTTACGGCGGGAGCCACTACAATGAGCAGTTCTTC. Protein product: CASSYGGSHYNEQFF. J is TRBJ2-1 and V is TRBV6-6; 7 bases align to TRBD2. CDR1 and CDR2 (germline): MNHNY, SVGAGI (reference sequence). The junction had 4 bases not matched to a gene; V was cut back by 2 bases and J by 3 bases. This CDR3 comprises 15 residues.

The gene calls are TRBV2 and TRBJ2-1; D is undetermined. CDR1 SNHLY and CDR2 FYNNEI come from the germline V gene. The CDR3 contains 14 residues. Trimming pared 5 bases from V and 6 bases from J, leaving 14 bases between. The DNA of the CDR3 is TGTGCCAGCAGTCAATCAGGCCCTTCCAATGAGCAGTTCTTC. The encoded protein is CASSQSGPSNEQFF.

Concerning this clone: This sample also contains other DNA sequences that code for the same CDR3. This rearrangement joins TRBV7-9 to TRBJ1-1, with 7 nucleotides matching TRBD1. Germline V CDR1 and CDR2: SEHNR, FQNEAQ (reference sequence). V was pared by 3 bases and J by 1 base, with 5 bases of the junction left unmatched. The CDR3 is 15 amino acids. CDR3 amino acids: CASSLLTGRNTEAFF. CDR3 DNA sequence: TGTGCCAGCAGCTTGTTGACAGGGAGGAACACTGAAGCTTTCTTT.

The chain is built from TRBV25-1 and TRBJ1-2; D remains ambiguous. Germline V gene data show CDR1 as MGHDK and CDR2 as SYGVNS. The CDR3 is 16 residues long. V lost 0 bases to trimming and J lost 1 base, with 12 bases between them. The CDR3 sequence is CASSEYSSRDNYGYTF. The CDR3 DNA sequence: TGTGCCAGCAGTGAATATTCCTCGCGGGATAACTATGGCTACACCTTC.

The rearrangement joins TRBV18 to TRBJ1-1; no firm D call. The length of the CDR3 is 13 residues. V was cut by 5 bases and J by 3 bases, with 10 bases left in between. Germline CDR1 and CDR2: KGHSH and LQKENI. Written as DNA, the CDR3 is TGTGCCAGCTCAGTTGTCGGGGACACTGAAGCTTTCTTT. The encoded protein is CASSVVGDTEAFF.

The chain uses TRBV10-3 and TRBJ1-1; TRBD1 agrees at 12 bases. Germline lookup yields CDR1 ENHRY and CDR2 SYGVKD. This CDR3 contains 16 residues. V was clipped by 4 bases and J by 5 bases; unmatched bases: 8. In nucleotides, the CDR3 is TGTGCCATCAGTGTTGGGACAGGGGGCGTAAGTACTGAAGCTTTCTTT. It specifies CAISVGTGGVSTEAFF.

The V call is TRBV10-1, the J call TRBJ2-7; a weak D match, TRBD1 (6 bases). The CDR3 contains 13 residues. V gave up 6 bases and J gave up 0 bases, with 9 bases separating them. Germline CDR1 is WNHNN and CDR2 is SYGVQD (reference sequence). This chain's CDR3 is CASRDRNSYEQYF. The CDR3 DNA follows: TGCGCCAGCAGAGACAGGAACTCCTACGAGCAGTACTTC.

V usage is TRBV10-3 and J usage is TRBJ2-5; unclear D gene. CDR1 is ENHRY, CDR2 SYGVKD, per germline. Trimming left V 3 bases short and J 3 bases short, with 5 bases between. This CDR3 has 12 residues. In DNA, the CDR3 is TGTGCCATCAGTGAAGCAAAAGAGACCCAGTACTTC. Translating it yields CAISEAKETQYF.

As regards this clone: Relative to the germline gene, one junction end is altered; a read error may explain this. The chain couples TRBV28 to TRBJ1-3; 9 bases map to TRBD1. Per the germline V gene, CDR1 is MDHEN and CDR2 is SYDVKM. The CDR3 spans 15 residues. The DNA of the CDR3 is TGTGCCAGCACTTTACCCCAACAGGGGGCAAACACCATATATTTT. It encodes CASTLPQQGANTIYF.

The gene calls are TRBV6-2 or TRBV6-3 and TRBJ1-2; no clear D gene. The CDR3 extends over 15 amino acids. From germline, CDR1 is MNHEY and CDR2 SVGEGT. V lost 0 bases, J lost 4 bases, and 12 bases lay in between. In DNA form, the CDR3 reads TGTGCCAGCAGTTACTCGGGCCACCCAGTCTATGGCTACACCTTC. Translating it yields CASSYSGHPVYGYTF.

The chain uses TRBV25-1 and TRBJ1-1; D gene uncertain. The CDR3 extends over 15 amino acids. V lost 4 bases to trimming and J lost 5 bases, with 17 bases between them. Germline V gene lookup returns CDR1 MGHDK and CDR2 SYGVNS. CDR3 nucleotide sequence: TGTGCCAGCAGTGGCCGCCGGGGTGGAAGGACTGAAGCTTTCTTT. Protein: CASSGRRGGRTEAFF.

The table lists this clone with a count of one. The chain recombines TRBV27 with TRBJ1-6; TRBD1 agrees at 8 bases. The ends lost 0 bases at V and 7 bases at J; junction bases unmatched: 2. The CDR3 is made up of 15 amino acids. Looked up from germline, CDR1 is MNHEY and CDR2 is SMNVEV (reference sequence). The CDR3 coding sequence is TGTGCCAGCAGTTTATCGGCAGGGGGCAATTCACCCCTCCACTTT. Amino acids: CASSLSAGGNSPLHF.

V gene TRBV9 combines with J gene TRBJ2-1, with 8 bases aligning to TRBD2. The CDR3 extends over 15 amino acids. J lost 3 bases, V lost 0 bases, and 2 bases had no gene match. CDR1 is SGDLS and CDR2 is YYNGEE in the germline V gene. The DNA for the CDR3 is TGTGCCAGCAGCGTAGGAGCGGGGGACTACAATGAGCAGTTCTTC. It translates to CASSVGAGDYNEQFF. Full variable domain (remainder filled in from reference TRBV9 and TRBJ2-1): DSGVTQTPKHLITATGQRVTLRCSPRSGDLSVYWYQQSLDQGLQFLIQYYNGEERAKGNILERFSAQQFPDLHSELNLSSLELGDSALYFCASSVGAGDYNEQFFGPGTRLTVL.

This sequence joins TRBV6-1 and TRBJ1-5, with 8 positions matching TRBD1. Unmatched junction bases numbered 9, after V lost 3 bases and J lost 2 bases. CDR3 length: 17 residues. CDR1 is MNHNS, CDR2 SASEGT, per germline. This CDR3 reads CASSDVSRGHRNQPQHF. The CDR3 DNA reads TGTGCCAGCAGTGATGTAAGCAGGGGGCATCGCAATCAGCCCCAGCATTTT.